Following are 8 T cell receptor beta chains from one sample sequenced in a study of graft-versus-host responses after intestinal transplantation. No antigen has been identified for these receptors. Assay used: immunoSEQ multiplex PCR; TCRdb lists only in-frame clones, some missing. The sample lists about 110,000 clones; roughly nine tenths were seen once. Specimen: unstimulated CD4+ T cells sorted from spleen or lymph node cells, collected before transplant. These receptors were obtained from a human donor who was the organ donor for an intestinal transplant.

The V call is TRBV7-2, the J call TRBJ1-3; D not certain. Per germline, CDR1 SGHTA and CDR2 FQGNSA. The CDR3 has 16 amino acids. V was clipped by 0 bases and J by 0 bases, with 9 bases between them. DNA of the CDR3: TGTGCCAGCAGCTTAGCCGCCCAGCTCTCTGGAAACACCATATATTTT. It encodes CASSLAAQLSGNTIYF.

The V call is TRBV19, the J call TRBJ2-5, with 13 bases aligning to TRBD2. Per germline, CDR1 LNHDA and CDR2 SQIVND (reference sequence). The CDR3 length is 20 residues. Unmatched junction bases numbered 18, after V lost 4 bases and J lost 4 bases. CDR3: CASSKGLAGDTGYQAETQYF. In DNA, the CDR3 is TGTGCCAGTAGTAAAGGACTAGCGGGAGACACCGGGTATCAAGCAGAGACCCAGTACTTC.

The chain has TRBV6-1 and TRBJ2-2, with D perhaps TRBD2 (6 bases). Germline CDR1 MNHNS, CDR2 SASEGT. The CDR3 spans 15 residues. V shed 6 bases and J shed 3 bases, with 14 bases lying between them. The CDR3 sequence: CASRLRLAYTGELFF. CDR3 bases: TGTGCCAGCAGATTACGGCTAGCGTACACCGGGGAGCTGTTTTTT.

This chain uses TRBV10-3 with TRBJ2-3; D is possibly TRBD2 (5 bases). The CDR3 spans 11 residues. The V gene lost 10 bases and the J gene lost 6 bases, with 11 bases spanning the gap. CDR1 and CDR2 (germline): ENHRY, SYGVKD. The CDR3 protein is CATDPGDTQYF. CDR3 DNA: TGTGCCACAGACCCGGGGGATACGCAGTATTTT.

The chain combines TRBV6-1 with TRBJ2-5, with 9 bases that match TRBD1. V lost 4 bases, J lost 0 bases, and 9 bases stayed unmatched. Germline-derived CDR1 and CDR2 are MNHNS and SASEGT. The CDR3 has 17 amino acids. Written as DNA, the CDR3 is TGTGCCAGCAGTGCCCTCGACAGGGGGGAGTACCAAGAGACCCAGTACTTC. Translation: CASSALDRGEYQETQYF.

This clone was observed a single time. The chain recombines TRBV25-1 with TRBJ2-6, with D possibly being TRBD2 (6 bases). The CDR3 has 17 amino acids. Trimming removed 3 bases from V and 0 bases from J, with 12 bases in between. CDR1 is MGHDK, CDR2 SYGVNS, per germline. The CDR3 spells CASSEGGTSSGANVLTF. The CDR3 region has the DNA TGTGCCAGCAGTGAGGGAGGTACAAGCTCTGGGGCCAACGTCCTGACTTTC. The full variable domain, rest sourced from reference TRBV25-1 and TRBJ2-6, is EADIYQTPRYLVIGTGKKITLECSQTMGHDKMYWYQQDPGMELHLIHYSYGVNSTEKGDLSSESTVSRIRTEHFPLTLESARPSHTSQYLCASSEGGTSSGANVLTFGAGSRLTVL.

As concerns this clone: One end of the junction fails to match germline, which may point to a read error. The chain couples TRBV10-3 to TRBJ2-2; 8 bases are shared with TRBD2. The CDR3 has 14 residues. The V gene's germline CDR1 is ENHRY and CDR2 SYGVKD. The CDR3 coding sequence is TGTGCCCTCGGGGGGGGTGCGGACACCGGGGAGCTGGTTTTT. Protein product: CALGGGADTGELVF.

The chain employs TRBV7-2 and TRBJ1-1; a possible D gene is TRBD1 (5 bases). V was clipped by 3 bases and J by 4 bases, with 15 bases between them. The germline V gene encodes CDR1 SGHTA and CDR2 FQGNSA. CDR3 length: 15 amino acids. As DNA, the CDR3 is TGTGCCAGCAGCTTTTTTTTTGGAGGGACCACTGAAGCTTTCTTT. Amino acid sequence: CASSFFFGGTTEAFF. Looking up the rest from reference TRBV7-2 and TRBJ1-1 gives the full variable domain: GAGVSQSPSNKVTEKGKDVELRCDPISGHTALYWYRQSLGQGLEFLIYFQGNSAPDKSGLPSDRFSAERTGGSVSTLTIQRTQQEDSAVYLCASSFFFGGTTEAFFGQGTRLTVV.